This TCR beta chain was identified during a study of T cells after yellow fever vaccination. Regarding the study as a whole: Relatively few clonotypes were ones that appeared in both CD4 and CD8 compartments. Contaminating bulk clonotypes could be abundant in FACS-sorted repertoires.

The ends lost 2 bases at V and 4 bases at J; junction bases unmatched: 5. CDR1 MNHEY and CDR2 SVGAGI come from the germline V gene. This CDR3 spans 15 amino acids. TCRdb re-called the 5' RACE reads through MiXCR, storing one row per CDR3 protein. The table lists about 300,000 distinct CDR3 sequences, 6.8% of them singletons. This clonotype was counted only a few times. Its antigen is not known. The sequencing here drew on PBMCs, taken about 49 days after the first yellow fever vaccination. This clonotype originated in a man younger than 35 who received the YFV17D yellow fever vaccine. V and J are TRBV6-5 and TRBJ2-1, with 7 bases fitting TRBD1. The CDR3 is CASSYVGGSYNEQFF. The CDR3 DNA is TGTGCCAGCAGTTACGTAGGGGGCTCTTACAATGAGCAGTTCTTC.